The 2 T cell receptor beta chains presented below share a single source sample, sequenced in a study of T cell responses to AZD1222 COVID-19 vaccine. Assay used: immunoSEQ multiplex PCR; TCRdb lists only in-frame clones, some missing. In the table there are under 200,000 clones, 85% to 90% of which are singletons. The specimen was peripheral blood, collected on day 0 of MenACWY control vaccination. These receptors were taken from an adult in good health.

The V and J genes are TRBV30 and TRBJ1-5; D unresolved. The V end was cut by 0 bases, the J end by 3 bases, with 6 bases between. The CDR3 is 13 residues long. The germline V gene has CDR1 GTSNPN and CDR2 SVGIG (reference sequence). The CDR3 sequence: CAWSVGDNQPQHF. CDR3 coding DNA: TGTGCCTGGAGTGTCGGGGACAATCAGCCCCAGCATTTT. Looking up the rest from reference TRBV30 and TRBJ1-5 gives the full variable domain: SQTIHQWPATLVQPVGSPLSLECTVEGTSNPNLYWYRQAAGRGLQLLFYSVGIGQISSEVPQNLSASRPQDRQFILSSKKLLLSDSGFYLCAWSVGDNQPQHFGDGTRLSIL.

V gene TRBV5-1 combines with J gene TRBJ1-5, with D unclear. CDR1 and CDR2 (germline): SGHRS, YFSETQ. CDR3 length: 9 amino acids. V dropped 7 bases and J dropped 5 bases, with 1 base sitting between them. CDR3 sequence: CASDQPQHF. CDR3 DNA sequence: TGCGCCAGCGATCAGCCCCAGCATTTT.